This paragraph covers one T cell receptor (beta chain) sequence. The antigen is undetermined. From germline, CDR1 is LNHDA and CDR2 SQIVND (reference sequence). The CDR3 has 16 amino acids. Trimming cost V 3 bases and J 4 bases, with 18 bases left between them. This PCR relied on a set of 60 Vbeta primers and 13 Jbeta primers. Profiling relied on immunoSEQ multiplex PCR, and the TCRdb table lists in-frame clones only, not all of them. Among about 150,000 clones, approximately 68% were seen once, and the ten largest hold around 4.2%. The sample originates from a study of cytomegalovirus exposure and HLA in healthy donors. General study points: Cytomegalovirus association was assigned to 170 or so TCR beta chains.

The sample consisted of PBMCs. The rearrangement uses TRBV19 and TRBJ2-5; tentatively, D is TRBD2 (5 bases). The sequence was obtained from a man aged 55 to 69 in good health and CMV-seronegative. The CDR3 region has the DNA TGTGCCAGTAGTATTAGCTCGGGATTTGGCGGAGAGACCCAGTACTTC. It translates to CASSISSGFGGETQYF.